This T cell receptor beta chain was captured by sequencing in a study of blood T cell repertoires in COVID-19. Study in general: Some COVID-19 samples were acute and others convalescent; all came from the United States, Italy and Spain. PBMCs, B-cell-depleted T cells, or T cells provided the cDNA or gDNA that made up the material.

Participants were aged about 18 to 89 years from approximately 24 US areas. Assay used: immunoSEQ multiplex PCR; TCRdb lists only in-frame clones, some missing. The sample records about 200,000 clones, 84% being singletons. This clone was picked up one time. Source material: PBMCs or T cells enriched from blood (not recorded which). This sequence was found in a woman in her 30s who had been exposed to COVID-19.

The DNA for the CDR3 is TGTGCCAGCGGGGGAGGGGATGAAGCTTTCTTT. Translating gives CASGGGDEAFF. The V and J genes are TRBV4-2 and TRBJ1-1; D is perhaps TRBD1 (5 bases). The V gene lost 8 bases and the J gene lost 7 bases, with 11 bases spanning the gap. This CDR3 has 11 amino acids. Germline loops: CDR1 LGHNA, CDR2 YNFKEQ.